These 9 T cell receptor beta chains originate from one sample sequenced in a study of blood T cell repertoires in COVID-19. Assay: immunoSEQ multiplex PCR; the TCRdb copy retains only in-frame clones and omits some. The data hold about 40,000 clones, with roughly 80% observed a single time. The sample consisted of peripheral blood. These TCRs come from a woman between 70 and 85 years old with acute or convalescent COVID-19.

CDR3 residues: CAWRGPWAGGSYEQYF. In nucleotides, the CDR3 is TGTGCCTGGAGGGGCCCCTGGGCGGGAGGCTCCTACGAGCAGTACTTC. The chain recombines TRBV30 with TRBJ2-7; 8 nucleotides agree with TRBD2. V lost 3 bases to trimming and J lost 0 bases; unmatched junction nucleotides: 10. This CDR3 region has 16 residues. CDR1 is GTSNPN, CDR2 SVGIG, per germline (reference sequence). The full variable domain, completed using reference TRBV30 and TRBJ2-7, is SQTIHQWPATLVQPVGSPLSLECTVEGTSNPNLYWYRQAAGRGLQLLFYSVGIGQISSEVPQNLSASRPQDRQFILSSKKLLLSDSGFYLCAWRGPWAGGSYEQYFGPGTRLTVT.

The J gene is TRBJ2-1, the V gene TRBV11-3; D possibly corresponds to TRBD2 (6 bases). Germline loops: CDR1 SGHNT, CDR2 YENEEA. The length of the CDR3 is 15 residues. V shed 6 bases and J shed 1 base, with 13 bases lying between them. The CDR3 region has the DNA TGTGCCAGCAGTTCTAGCGTGAGGTCCTACAATGAGCAGTTCTTC. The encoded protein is CASSSSVRSYNEQFF. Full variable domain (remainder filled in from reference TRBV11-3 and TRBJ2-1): EAGVVQSPRYKIIEKKQPVAFWCNPISGHNTLYWYLQNLGQGPELLIRYENEEAVDDSQLPKDRFSAERLKGVDSTLKIQPAELGDSAVYLCASSSSVRSYNEQFFGPGTRLTVL.

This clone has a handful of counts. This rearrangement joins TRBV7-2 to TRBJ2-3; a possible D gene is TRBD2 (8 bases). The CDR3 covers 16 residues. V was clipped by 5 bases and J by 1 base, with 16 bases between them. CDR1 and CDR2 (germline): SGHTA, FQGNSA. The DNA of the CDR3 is TGTGCCAGCAGCAAGAGGGGGCGGGGGGGCACAGATACGCAGTATTTT. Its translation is CASSKRGRGGTDTQYF.

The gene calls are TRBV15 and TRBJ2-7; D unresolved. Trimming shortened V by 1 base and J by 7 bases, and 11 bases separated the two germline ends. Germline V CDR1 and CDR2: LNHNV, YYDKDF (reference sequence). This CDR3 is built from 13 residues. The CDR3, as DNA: TGTGCCACCAGCAGAGGTCCCGTCGAGGAGCAGTACTTC. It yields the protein CATSRGPVEEQYF.

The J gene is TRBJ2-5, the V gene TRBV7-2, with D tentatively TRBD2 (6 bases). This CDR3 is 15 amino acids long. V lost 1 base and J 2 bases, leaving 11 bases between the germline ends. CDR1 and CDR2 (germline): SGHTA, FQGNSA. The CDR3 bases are TGTGCCAGCAGCTTAGGTGGGGGGTTTCAAGAGACCCAGTACTTC. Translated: CASSLGGGFQETQYF.

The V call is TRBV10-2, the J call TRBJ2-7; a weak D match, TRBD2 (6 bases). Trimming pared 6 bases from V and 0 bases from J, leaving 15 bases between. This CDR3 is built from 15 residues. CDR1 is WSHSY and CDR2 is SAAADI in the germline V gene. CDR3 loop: CASRAGPPSSYEQYF. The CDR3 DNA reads TGCGCCAGCAGGGCGGGACCTCCCAGCTCCTACGAGCAGTACTTC.

The CDR3 DNA reads as TGTGCCAGCAGCCAAGTCCGGAGGGGAGACAATGAGCAGTTCTTC. This gives the protein CASSQVRRGDNEQFF. This sequence joins TRBV4-2 and TRBJ2-1; tentatively, D is TRBD2 (6 bases). The CDR3 extends over 15 amino acids. V was clipped by 1 base and J by 5 bases, with 12 bases between them. CDR1 and CDR2 (germline): LGHNA, YNFKEQ.

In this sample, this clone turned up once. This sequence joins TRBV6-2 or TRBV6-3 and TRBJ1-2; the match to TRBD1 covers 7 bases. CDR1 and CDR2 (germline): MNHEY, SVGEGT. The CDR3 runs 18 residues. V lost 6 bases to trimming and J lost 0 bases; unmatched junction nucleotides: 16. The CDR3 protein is CASSRGLYRGPTNYGYTF. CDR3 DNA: TGTGCCAGCAGCCGAGGGTTATACAGGGGACCGACTAACTATGGCTACACCTTC.

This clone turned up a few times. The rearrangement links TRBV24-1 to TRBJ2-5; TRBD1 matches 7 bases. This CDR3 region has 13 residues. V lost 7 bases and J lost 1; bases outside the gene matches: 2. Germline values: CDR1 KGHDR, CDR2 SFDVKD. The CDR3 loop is CATRRDSQETQYF. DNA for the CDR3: TGTGCCACCAGGAGGGACAGCCAAGAGACCCAGTACTTC.